This T cell receptor beta chain was recovered during a study of control samples from healthy donors and cancer patients. The CDR3 loop spans 15 amino acids. Germline V gene data show CDR1 as LGHNA and CDR2 as YNFKEQ. Losses at the gene ends were 0 bases for V and 9 bases for J; bases not matched to a gene: 7. Produced via immunoSEQ multiplex PCR; TCRdb's table is partial and in-frame only. This sample has over 150,000 clones, with 90% found just once. Sequences were obtained from blood. The source is a woman in her forties or fifties in good health. This chain links TRBV4-2 with TRBJ2-1, with 8 bases fitting TRBD2. The CDR3 spells CASSQENGRGTEQFF. The CDR3 DNA follows: TGTGCCAGCAGCCAAGAAAACGGGAGGGGCACTGAGCAGTTCTTC.